This is a list of T cell receptor beta chains from one sample in a study of cytomegalovirus exposure and HLA in healthy donors. Sequencing was performed with immunoSEQ multiplex PCR; in TCRdb, only in-frame clones are kept and a portion is missing. This sample has about 98,000 clones, with around 72% found just once. Sequenced input: PBMCs. These receptors originate from a man aged 18 to 30 in good health and CMV-seropositive. CDR3s include the opening cysteine and the closing phenylalanine or tryptophan. Where a row states a size, it is once, few, many or the class of an expanded clone; other rows omit it.

V gene,J gene,clone size,CDR3 protein
TRBV2,TRBJ1-5,few,CASSRTGPNQPQHF
TRBV6-1,TRBJ2-7,.,CASSTTGYEQYF
TRBV27,TRBJ1-6,.,CASSRGFNSPLHF
TRBV5-4,TRBJ2-7,once,CASSLGGGWSYEQYF
TRBV29-1,TRBJ2-7,.,CSVGQSSYEQYF
TRBV2,TRBJ2-4,once,CASTQGPSKGFAKNIQYF
TRBV6-4,TRBJ2-1,.,CASSDLSGDYNEQFF
TRBV4-2,TRBJ2-3,.,CASSQASGEIYTQYF
TRBV7-8,TRBJ1-2,.,CASSQDRIVFNYGYTF
TRBV4-1,TRBJ2-7,.,CASSQITGNYEQYF
TRBV19,TRBJ2-1,.,CASSREKSSYNEQFF
TRBV21-1,TRBJ2-7,.,CASSKARGWVSYEQYF
TRBV30,TRBJ2-1,.,CASTPGQGANEQFF
TRBV28,TRBJ1-3,once,CASSLIWDRGRTGNTIYF
TRBV4-2,TRBJ1-1,.,CASSQDVPGQENTEAFF
TRBV6-1,TRBJ1-4,.,CATETQANEKLFF
TRBV5-1,TRBJ1-4,.,CASRGTVSGNEKLFF
TRBV18,TRBJ1-2,few,CASSPPTESYGYTF
TRBV12-5,TRBJ1-1,.,CASGLGQGENTEAFF
TRBV15,TRBJ2-5,few,CATSRDETSSPETQYF
TRBV27,TRBJ2-1,.,CASTRGGGFYNEQFF
TRBV7-8,TRBJ2-5,.,CASSLDSGQETQYF
TRBV6-1,TRBJ1-2,few,CASSDQDYGYTF
TRBV4-1,TRBJ1-1,few,CASSQGGSEAFF
TRBV2,TRBJ2-7,.,CASSEALSWDRGTYEQYF
TRBV28,TRBJ2-2,.,CASRPTGTGITGELFF
TRBV4-1,TRBJ2-7,.,CASSQEPSESYEQYF
TRBV27,TRBJ1-5,once,CASSSYRPRDSNQPQHF
TRBV28,TRBJ2-2,.,CASSSPQGLNTGELFF
TRBV28,TRBJ2-3,.,CASSSGGARVGYF
TRBV7-9,TRBJ1-2,.,CASSFPLRQGIDGYTF
TRBV2,.,once,CASSEIRGGAYEQYF
TRBV7-9,TRBJ2-3,few,CASSTSLAGGSDTQYF
TRBV10-3,TRBJ2-2,.,CAIRPGLAGAANTGELFF
TRBV5-1,TRBJ2-1,.,CASSPAQVRGNEQFF
TRBV6-6,TRBJ2-7,.,CASSSSGTYEQYF
TRBV19,TRBJ2-2,.,CASSVRARGANTGELFF
TRBV25-1,TRBJ2-3,.,CASSLAASTDTQYF
TRBV5-1,TRBJ2-2,.,CASSPATEYPNTGELFF
TRBV5-1,TRBJ1-6,.,CASSLRGESPLHF
TRBV11-2,TRBJ2-7,.,CASSAVEQGFYEQYF
TRBV29-1,TRBJ1-1,.,CSVELRSTEAFF
TRBV7-9,TRBJ2-1,few,CASSSRDRGLGEQFF
TRBV6-5,TRBJ2-1,.,CASNTGGASYNEQFF
TRBV6-5,TRBJ2-7,.,CASGRDRYYEQYF
TRBV7-9,TRBJ1-1,.,CASSQFTGGAGTEAFF
TRBV7-8,TRBJ2-3,.,CASSLDRLAADTQYF
TRBV6-4,TRBJ2-1,few,CASSEQRSNEQFF
TRBV15,TRBJ2-2,.,CATSRVGTHWVTGELFF
TRBV28,TRBJ1-4,.,CASSSQGIGEKLFF